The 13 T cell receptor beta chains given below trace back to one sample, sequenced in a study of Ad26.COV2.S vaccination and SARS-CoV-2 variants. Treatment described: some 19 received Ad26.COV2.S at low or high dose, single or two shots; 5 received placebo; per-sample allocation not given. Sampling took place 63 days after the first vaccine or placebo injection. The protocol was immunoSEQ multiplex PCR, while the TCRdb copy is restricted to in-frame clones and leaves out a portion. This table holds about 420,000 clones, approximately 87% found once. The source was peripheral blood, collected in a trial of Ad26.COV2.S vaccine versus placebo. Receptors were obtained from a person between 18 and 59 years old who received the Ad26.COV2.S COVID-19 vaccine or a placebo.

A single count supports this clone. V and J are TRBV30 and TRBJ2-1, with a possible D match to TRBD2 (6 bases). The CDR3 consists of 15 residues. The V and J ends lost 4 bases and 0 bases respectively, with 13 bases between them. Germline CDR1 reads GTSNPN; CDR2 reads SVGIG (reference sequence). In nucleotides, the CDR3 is TGTGCCTGGAAGGGACTCCCCAGCTCCTACAATGAGCAGTTCTTC. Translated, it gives CAWKGLPSSYNEQFF.

CDR3 region: CASSVGNYYNEQFF. The CDR3 region has the DNA TGTGCCAGCAGCGTGGGAAACTACTACAATGAGCAGTTCTTC. The rearrangement joins TRBV11-2 to TRBJ2-1; D gene ambiguous. V was pared by 5 bases and J by 3 bases, with 11 bases between. Looked up from germline, CDR1 is SGHAT and CDR2 is FQNNGV. The CDR3 sequence is 14 residues long.

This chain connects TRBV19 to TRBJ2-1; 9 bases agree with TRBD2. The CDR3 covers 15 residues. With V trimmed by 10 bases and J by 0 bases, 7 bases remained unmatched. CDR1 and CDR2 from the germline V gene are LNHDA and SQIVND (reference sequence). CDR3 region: CATSLSGGSYNEQFF. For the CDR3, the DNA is TGTGCCACCTCCCTTAGCGGGGGCTCCTACAATGAGCAGTTCTTC.

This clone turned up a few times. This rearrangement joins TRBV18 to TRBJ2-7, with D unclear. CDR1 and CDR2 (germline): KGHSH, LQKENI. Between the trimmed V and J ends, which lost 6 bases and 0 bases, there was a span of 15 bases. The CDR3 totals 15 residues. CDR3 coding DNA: TGTGCCAGCTCCCCAGACCCAATGAACTCCTACGAGCAGTACTTC. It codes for CASSPDPMNSYEQYF.

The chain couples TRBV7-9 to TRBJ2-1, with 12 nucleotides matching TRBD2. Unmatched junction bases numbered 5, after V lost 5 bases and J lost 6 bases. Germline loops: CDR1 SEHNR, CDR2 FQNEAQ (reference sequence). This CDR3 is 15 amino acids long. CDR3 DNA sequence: TGTGCCAGCAGCCCTAGCGGGGGGGCCACCAATGAGCAGTTCTTC. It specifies CASSPSGGATNEQFF. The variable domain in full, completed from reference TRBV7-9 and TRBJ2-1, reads DTGVSQNPRHKITKRGQNVTFRCDPISEHNRLYWYRQTLGQGPEFLTYFQNEAQLEKSRLLSDRFSAERPKGSFSTLEIQRTEQGDSAMYLCASSPSGGATNEQFFGPGTRLTVL.

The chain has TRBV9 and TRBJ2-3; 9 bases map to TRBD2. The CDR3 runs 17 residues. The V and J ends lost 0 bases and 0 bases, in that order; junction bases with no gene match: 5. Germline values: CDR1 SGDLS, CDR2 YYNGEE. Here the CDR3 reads CASSVDPGLASTDTQYF. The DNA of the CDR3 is TGTGCCAGCAGCGTAGATCCAGGACTAGCGAGCACAGATACGCAGTATTTT.

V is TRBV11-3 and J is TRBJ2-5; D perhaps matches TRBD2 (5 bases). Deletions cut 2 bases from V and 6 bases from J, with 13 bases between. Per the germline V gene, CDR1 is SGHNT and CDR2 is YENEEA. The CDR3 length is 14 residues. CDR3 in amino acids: CASSLSGESKTQYF. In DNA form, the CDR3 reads TGTGCCAGCAGCTTATCTGGGGAGTCGAAGACCCAGTACTTC.

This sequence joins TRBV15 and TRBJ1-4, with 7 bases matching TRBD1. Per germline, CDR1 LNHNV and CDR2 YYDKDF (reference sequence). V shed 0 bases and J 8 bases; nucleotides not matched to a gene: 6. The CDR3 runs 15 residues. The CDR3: CATSRDSRGAEKLFF. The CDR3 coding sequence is TGTGCCACCAGCAGAGATTCCAGGGGGGCGGAAAAACTGTTTTTT.

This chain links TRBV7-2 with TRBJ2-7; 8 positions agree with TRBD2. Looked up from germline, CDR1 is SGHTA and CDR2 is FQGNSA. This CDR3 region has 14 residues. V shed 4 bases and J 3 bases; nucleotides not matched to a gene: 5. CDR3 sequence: CASSSGGLRYEQYF. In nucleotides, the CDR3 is TGTGCCAGCAGCTCGGGGGGGCTACGCTACGAGCAGTACTTC.

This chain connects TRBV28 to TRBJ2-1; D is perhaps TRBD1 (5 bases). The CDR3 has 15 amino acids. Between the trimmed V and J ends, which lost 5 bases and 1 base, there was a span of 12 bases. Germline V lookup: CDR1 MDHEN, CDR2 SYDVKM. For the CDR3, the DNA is TGTGCCAGCAGTGTAATGGACAAGTCCTACAATGAGCAGTTCTTC. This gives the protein CASSVMDKSYNEQFF.

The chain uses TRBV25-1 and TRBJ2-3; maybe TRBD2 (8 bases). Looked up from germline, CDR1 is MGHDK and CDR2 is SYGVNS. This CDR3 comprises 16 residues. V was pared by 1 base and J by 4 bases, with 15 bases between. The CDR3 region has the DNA TGTGCCAGCAGTGAATGGGGCGGGGGGACAGCAGATACGCAGTATTTT. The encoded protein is CASSEWGGGTADTQYF.

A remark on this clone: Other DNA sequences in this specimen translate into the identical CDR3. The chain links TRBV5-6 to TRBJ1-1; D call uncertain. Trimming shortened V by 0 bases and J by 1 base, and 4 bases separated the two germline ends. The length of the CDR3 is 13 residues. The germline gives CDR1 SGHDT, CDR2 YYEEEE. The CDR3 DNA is TGTGCCAGCAGCTTGGCCGGGAACACTGAAGCTTTCTTT. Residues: CASSLAGNTEAFF.

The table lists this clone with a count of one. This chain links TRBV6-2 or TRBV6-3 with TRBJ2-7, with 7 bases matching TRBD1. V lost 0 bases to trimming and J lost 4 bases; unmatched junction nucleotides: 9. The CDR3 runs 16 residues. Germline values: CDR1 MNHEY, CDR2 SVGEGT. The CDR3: CASSYSAGTDPYEQYF. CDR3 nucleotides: TGTGCCAGCAGTTACTCGGCCGGGACAGACCCATACGAGCAGTACTTC.